This T cell receptor beta chain was recorded in a study of blood T cells in healthy people across ages. V shed 4 bases, J shed 0 bases, and the junction held 6 bases outside the gene matches. This CDR3 is 17 amino acids long. The V gene's germline CDR1 is SGDLS and CDR2 YYNGEE. In regard to this clonotype: What it binds is not known.

Findings of the study overall: Unknown CMV status may confound age-related changes in expanded clones.

Primed by a sample-barcoded 5' primer and a J-beta primer mix, a second PCR proceeded for roughly 7 to 12 cycles. In TCRdb, the 5' RACE reads were re-called with MiXCR into one record per CDR3 protein. The sample includes 1,800,000 or so distinct CDR3 sequences, roughly 43% seen only once; the top ten take more than 20%. The clonotype was recovered from a human donor in good health. The chain uses TRBV9 and TRBJ2-6; TRBD1 agrees at 8 bases. Source material: blood. The DNA of the CDR3 is TGTGCCAGCAGCACCGGACAGGGTAGCTCTGGGGCCAACGTCCTGACTTTC. Translating it yields CASSTGQGSSGANVLTF.